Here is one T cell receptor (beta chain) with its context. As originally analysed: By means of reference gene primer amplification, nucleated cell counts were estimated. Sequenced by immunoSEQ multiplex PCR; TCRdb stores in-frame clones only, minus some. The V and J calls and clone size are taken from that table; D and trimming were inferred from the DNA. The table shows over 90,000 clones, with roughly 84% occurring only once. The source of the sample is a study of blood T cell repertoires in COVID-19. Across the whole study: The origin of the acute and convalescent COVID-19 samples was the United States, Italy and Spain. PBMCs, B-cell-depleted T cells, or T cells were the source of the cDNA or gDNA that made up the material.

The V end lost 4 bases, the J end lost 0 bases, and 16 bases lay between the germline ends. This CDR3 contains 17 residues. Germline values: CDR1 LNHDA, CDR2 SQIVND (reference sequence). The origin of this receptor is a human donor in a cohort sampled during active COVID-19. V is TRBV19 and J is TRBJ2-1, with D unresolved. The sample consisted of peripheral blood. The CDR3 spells CASSTADKTLSYNEQFF. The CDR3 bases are TGTGCCAGTAGTACAGCTGATAAGACTCTCTCCTACAATGAGCAGTTCTTC.